This passage covers 3 T cell receptor beta chains from one sample sequenced in a study of shared clonotypes between healthy human individuals. Repertoires were generated with immunoSEQ multiplex PCR, while TCRdb's copy carries only in-frame clones and drops some. The data show a few million clones, 80% to 95% seen once. The material sequenced was naive CD4+ T cells from PBMCs. Documented subset: CD45RA+ positively selected. The receptors come from a young man in good health. Some clones in this sample may be carry-over from other donors' samples.

This clone occurred once. The V call is TRBV25-1, the J call TRBJ1-1; no definite D call. The CDR3 consists of 16 residues. The germline CDR1 and CDR2 sequences are MGHDK and SYGVNS. V lost 3 bases and J 4 bases, leaving 18 bases between the germline ends. The CDR3 loop reads CASSEYGPPDGTEAFF. CDR3 coding DNA: TGTGCCAGCAGTGAGTATGGCCCACCTGATGGCACTGAAGCTTTCTTT.

This chain connects TRBV19 to TRBJ1-5, with 10 positions matching TRBD1. CDR1 is LNHDA and CDR2 is SQIVND in the germline V gene (reference sequence). This CDR3 spans 16 amino acids. J gave up 5 bases and V 5 bases, and 9 bases lay outside the gene matches. DNA of the CDR3: TGTGCCAGTAGTTCGTCTGGGACAGGGGCTTATCAGCCCCAGCATTTT. This codes for CASSSSGTGAYQPQHF.

The table lists this clone with a few counts. The chain is built from TRBV9 and TRBJ1-1, with D possibly TRBD1 on 5 matching bases. This CDR3 is 13 amino acids long. V was clipped by 3 bases and J by 3 bases, with 9 bases between them. The germline CDR1 and CDR2 sequences are SGDLS and YYNGEE. CDR3 nucleotides: TGTGCCAGCAGCGCGGGACGGGACACTGAAGCTTTCTTT. Translated, it gives CASSAGRDTEAFF.